These 26 T cell receptor beta chains originate from one sample sequenced in a study of persistence of HIV-infected CD4 T cells. The stimulus was lysate of CMV-infected fibroblasts, about 10 ug/mL. CD40L-negative CD69-negative CD45RO-high memory CD4+ T cells were sorted as populations depleted of antigen-responding cells. These receptors lack a known antigen. Sequencing used immunoSEQ version 4 in survey mode. Sequencing was performed with immunoSEQ multiplex PCR; in TCRdb, only in-frame clones are kept and a portion is missing. The sample includes 37,000 or so clones, 75% to 90% of them seen just once. The starting material was CD4+ T cells sorted from PBMCs after approximately 20-hour stimulation, obtained from a patient who received antiretroviral therapy. These receptors all come from an adult man with HIV who was CMV-seropositive.

The gene calls are TRBV6-6 and TRBJ1-3; no clear D gene. Germline loops: CDR1 MNHNY, CDR2 SVGAGI (reference sequence). Trimming pared 5 bases from V and 0 bases from J, leaving 26 bases between. CDR3 size: 20 residues. The CDR3 reads CASSPPPSRAETSSGNTIYF. CDR3 bases: TGTGCCAGCAGTCCCCCCCCCTCGAGGGCAGAAACGAGCTCTGGAAACACCATATATTTT.

J is TRBJ1-1 and V is TRBV5-1; D is ambiguous. The CDR3 contains 17 residues. Trimming shortened V by 4 bases and J by 0 bases, and 19 bases separated the two germline ends. Germline V gene lookup returns CDR1 SGHRS and CDR2 YFSETQ. CDR3 sequence (DNA): TGCGCCAGCAGCCCCATGGGCAGGAGCCATATGAACACTGAAGCTTTCTTT. As protein: CASSPMGRSHMNTEAFF.

The V and J genes are TRBV19 and TRBJ2-6; either TRBD1 or TRBD2 may supply D (5 bases each). Trimming removed 6 bases at V and 0 bases at J, with 18 bases between. The CDR3 consists of 18 residues. CDR1 LNHDA and CDR2 SQIVND come from the germline V gene (reference sequence). CDR3: CASRRTGTLNSGANVLTF. In DNA, the CDR3 is TGTGCCAGTAGACGTACCGGGACGTTAAACTCTGGGGCCAACGTCCTGACTTTC.

The chain links TRBV27 to TRBJ1-5; D call uncertain. This CDR3 comprises 13 residues. CDR1 MNHEY and CDR2 SMNVEV come from the germline V gene (reference sequence). With 3 bases removed from V and 9 bases from J, the gap between germline ends came to 12 bases. CDR3 loop: CASSLRERRPQHF. CDR3 sequence (DNA): TGTGCCAGCAGTTTGAGGGAGCGACGGCCCCAGCATTTT.

The CDR3 is CATSPGQGAKDEQFF. The CDR3 region has the DNA TGTGCCACCTCTCCGGGACAGGGGGCTAAGGATGAGCAGTTCTTC. The V gene is TRBV24-1, the J gene TRBJ2-1; TRBD1 matches at 12 bases. The germline V gene has CDR1 KGHDR and CDR2 SFDVKD. This CDR3 comprises 15 residues. The J segment lost 8 bases and the V segment lost 9 bases, leaving 10 bases of the junction unmatched.

The chain recombines TRBV7-9 with TRBJ2-5; 7 positions agree with TRBD1. J gave up 1 base and V 8 bases, and 10 bases lay outside the gene matches. Germline loops: CDR1 SEHNR, CDR2 FQNEAQ (reference sequence). The CDR3 sequence is 15 residues long. The CDR3, as DNA: TGTGCCAGCGGTTTGGGGGACAGCCTCCAAGAGACCCAGTACTTC. Residues: CASGLGDSLQETQYF.

This clone was seen once. The J gene is TRBJ2-7, the V gene TRBV9, with a possible D match to TRBD2 (5 bases). V gave up 4 bases and J gave up 7 bases, with 15 bases separating them. Germline V gene lookup returns CDR1 SGDLS and CDR2 YYNGEE. This CDR3 is built from 13 residues. The CDR3 DNA is TGTGCCAGCAGCCTAACCCCCTCGGGGGAGCAGTACTTC. This sequence encodes CASSLTPSGEQYF. The complete variable domain, with remaining parts taken from reference TRBV9 and TRBJ2-7, reads DSGVTQTPKHLITATGQRVTLRCSPRSGDLSVYWYQQSLDQGLQFLIQYYNGEERAKGNILERFSAQQFPDLHSELNLSSLELGDSALYFCASSLTPSGEQYFGPGTRLTVT.

The count of this clone is one. V and J are TRBV30 and TRBJ1-6, with a tentative D call TRBD1 (6 bases). Trimming cost V 0 bases and J 14 bases, with 14 bases left between them. The germline V gene has CDR1 GTSNPN and CDR2 SVGIG (reference sequence). The CDR3 is made up of 13 amino acids. This CDR3 is CAWSVGGSFSLHF. DNA of the CDR3: TGTGCCTGGAGTGTAGGGGGTTCCTTTTCCCTCCACTTT. The full variable domain, with the rest looked up from reference TRBV30 and TRBJ1-6, is SQTIHQWPATLVQPVGSPLSLECTVEGTSNPNLYWYRQAAGRGLQLLFYSVGIGQISSEVPQNLSASRPQDRQFILSSKKLLLSDSGFYLCAWSVGGSFSLHFGNGTRLTVT.

The CDR3 coding sequence is TGTGCCACCAGCGACGCCAATAGCAAAAACATTCAGTACTTC. Protein: CATSDANSKNIQYF. The chain carries TRBV24-1 and TRBJ2-4; D is unresolved. The CDR3 totals 14 residues. Germline V gene sequence: CDR1 KGHDR, CDR2 SFDVKD. The germline V and J ends were trimmed by 7 bases and 3 bases, with 12 bases remaining between them.

This rearrangement joins TRBV2 to TRBJ1-1, with D perhaps TRBD1 (5 bases). Germline V gives CDR1 SNHLY, CDR2 FYNNEI. CDR3 length: 13 residues. The V and J ends lost 4 bases and 7 bases respectively, with 13 bases between them. The CDR3 loop is CASSVEGRIEAFF. In DNA, the CDR3 is TGTGCCAGCAGTGTTGAGGGGAGGATTGAAGCTTTCTTT.

This clone appeared a single time. V gene TRBV2 combines with J gene TRBJ1-3, with a weak D call TRBD1 (6 bases). This CDR3 is built from 15 residues. Germline V gives CDR1 SNHLY, CDR2 FYNNEI. Trimming took 7 bases from V and 4 from J, leaving 17 bases between them. The CDR3 nucleotides read TGTGCCAGCAATGAGGGGGTCAGGGAAGGAAACACCATATATTTT. Its protein product is CASNEGVREGNTIYF.

The chain employs TRBV28 and TRBJ1-3, with 7 bases matching TRBD1. CDR1 MDHEN and CDR2 SYDVKM come from the germline V gene. The junction had 7 bases not matched to a gene; V was cut back by 4 bases and J by 1 base. The CDR3 has 16 residues. The CDR3 loop reads CASSSHSGGSGNTIYF. The CDR3 DNA sequence: TGTGCCAGCAGTTCCCACTCAGGGGGTTCTGGAAACACCATATATTTT.

The chain links TRBV6-5 to TRBJ1-1; D remains ambiguous. Per the germline V gene, CDR1 is MNHEY and CDR2 is SVGAGI. CDR3 size: 15 residues. Trimming shortened V by 6 bases and J by 1 base, and 15 bases separated the two germline ends. CDR3 sequence (DNA): TGTGCCAGCAGGTTCTCCGAGGAGAGGAACACTGAAGCTTTCTTT. Protein product: CASRFSEERNTEAFF.

About this clone itself: Other nucleotide sequences from this sample produce the same CDR3. The chain combines TRBV7-9 with TRBJ1-6; 9 bases agree with TRBD1. Germline values: CDR1 SEHNR, CDR2 FQNEAQ (reference sequence). The CDR3 contains 16 residues. The V and J ends lost 4 bases and 3 bases, in that order; junction bases with no gene match: 4. CDR3 DNA: TGTGCCAGCAGCTCGGGACAGGGTTTCTATAATTCACCCCTCCACTTT. Translating gives CASSSGQGFYNSPLHF.

This rearrangement joins TRBV6-1 to TRBJ1-2, with no clear D. V dropped 5 bases and J dropped 0 bases, with 10 bases sitting between them. CDR1 and CDR2 from the germline V gene are MNHNS and SASEGT. This CDR3 is built from 14 residues. In nucleotides, the CDR3 is TGTGCCAGCAGTCAATACAGCACTAACTATGGCTACACCTTC. This codes for CASSQYSTNYGYTF.

The table lists this clone with a count of one. The chain employs TRBV18 and TRBJ1-2; 7 nucleotides align to TRBD1. From germline, CDR1 is KGHSH and CDR2 LQKENI. The trim removed 6 bases at V and 7 bases at J, leaving 14 bases unmatched. This CDR3 has 15 amino acids. This CDR3 reads CASSLEKGARSGYTF. DNA of the CDR3: TGTGCCAGCTCCCTTGAAAAGGGGGCACGGTCTGGCTACACCTTC.

In this sample, this clone turned up a few times. Other DNA sequences in the same sample also yield this CDR3. J is TRBJ2-2 and V is TRBV7-3; 8 bases are shared with TRBD2. This CDR3 has 13 amino acids. V was clipped by 5 bases and J by 6 bases; unmatched bases: 2. Germline V gene data show CDR1 as SGHTA and CDR2 as FQGTGA. The CDR3 DNA sequence: TGTGCCAGCAGCCCCGGGAGGGCCGGGGAGCTGTTTTTT. Translation gives CASSPGRAGELFF.

The V and J genes are TRBV2 and TRBJ1-2; no reliable D call. The CDR3 consists of 10 residues. Germline CDR1 is SNHLY and CDR2 is FYNNEI. Trimming cost V 3 bases and J 9 bases, with 5 bases left between them. DNA of the CDR3: TGTGCCAGCAGTGAGAGGAGCTACACCTTC. Translated, it gives CASSERSYTF.

The count of this clone is one. J is TRBJ2-3 and V is TRBV5-1; possibly TRBD1 for D (5 bases). This CDR3 comprises 15 residues. Germline loops: CDR1 SGHRS, CDR2 YFSETQ. Trimming left V 1 base short and J 4 bases short, with 13 bases between. The chain's CDR3 is CASSLWAQGADTQYF. The CDR3 nucleotides are TGCGCCAGCAGCTTGTGGGCCCAGGGCGCAGATACGCAGTATTTT. The complete variable domain, with remaining parts taken from reference TRBV5-1 and TRBJ2-3, reads KAGVTQTPRYLIKTRGQQVTLSCSPISGHRSVSWYQQTPGQGLQFLFEYFSETQRNKGNFPGRFSGRQFSNSRSEMNVSTLELGDSALYLCASSLWAQGADTQYFGPGTRLTVL.

The table lists this clone with a few counts. The CDR3 region is CASSRNGENTEAFF. CDR3 sequence (DNA): TGTGCCAGCAGCCGAAACGGAGAGAACACTGAAGCTTTCTTT. The chain carries TRBV16 and TRBJ1-1, with D hard to call. Germline values: CDR1 KGHSY, CDR2 FQNENV. Trimming pared 4 bases from V and 1 base from J, leaving 10 bases between. The CDR3 loop spans 14 amino acids.

The chain has TRBV5-1 and TRBJ1-2; D might be TRBD1 (6 bases). Trimming stripped 3 bases from V and 0 bases from J, with 12 bases between. The CDR3 consists of 15 residues. Germline loops: CDR1 SGHRS, CDR2 YFSETQ. The chain's CDR3 is CASSSMTGSNYGYTF. The CDR3 DNA sequence: TGCGCCAGCAGCTCGATGACAGGTTCTAACTATGGCTACACCTTC.

The chain couples TRBV6-5 to TRBJ2-7; TRBD1 matches 7 bases. The CDR3 extends over 14 amino acids. Per the germline V gene, CDR1 is MNHEY and CDR2 is SVGAGI. With 5 bases clipped from V and 0 bases from J, the junction kept 4 bases outside the gene matches. CDR3 coding DNA: TGTGCCAGCAGTCCGGACAGGTCCTCCTACGAGCAGTACTTC. Amino acid sequence: CASSPDRSSYEQYF.

CDR3 coding DNA: TGTGCCAGCAACCGAGGGACAGGGACCTACGAGCAGTACTTC. This codes for CASNRGTGTYEQYF. V gene TRBV2 combines with J gene TRBJ2-7, with 9 bases aligning to TRBD1. The CDR3 consists of 14 residues. V lost 7 bases and J lost 2; bases outside the gene matches: 6. Germline CDR1 reads SNHLY; CDR2 reads FYNNEI.

The CDR3 DNA reads TGTGCCAGCAGCCAAGGACTAGCGGGGGTTTCAGATACGCAGTATTTT. Protein: CASSQGLAGVSDTQYF. The J gene is TRBJ2-3, the V gene TRBV4-2; TRBD2 agrees at 12 bases. The CDR3 contains 16 residues. V lost 1 base, J lost 4 bases, and 3 bases stayed unmatched. In germline, CDR1 is LGHNA, CDR2 YNFKEQ.

This clone is a singleton in its sample. The chain is built from TRBV24-1 and TRBJ1-5; 9 bases fit TRBD1. The CDR3 totals 17 residues. Germline lookup yields CDR1 KGHDR and CDR2 SFDVKD. After removal of 2 bases from V and 6 bases from J, the junction contained 10 bases not matched to a gene. The CDR3 region is CATSDSRQGVSGQPQHF. Written as DNA, the CDR3 is TGTGCCACCAGTGATTCCCGACAGGGGGTTTCTGGTCAGCCCCAGCATTTT.

The genes are TRBV7-8 and TRBJ1-1; D not resolved. The V gene's germline CDR1 is SGHVS and CDR2 FQNEAQ. The V end was cut by 1 base, the J end by 11 bases, with 14 bases between. The CDR3 extends over 13 amino acids. CDR3 protein: CASSLVGAPEAFF. As DNA, the CDR3 is TGTGCCAGCAGCTTAGTAGGAGCGCCGGAGGCTTTCTTT. The full variable domain, its missing parts supplied by reference TRBV7-8 and TRBJ1-1, is GAGVSQSPRYKVAKRGQDVALRCDPISGHVSLFWYQQALGQGPEFLTYFQNEAQLDKSGLPSDRFFAERPEGSVSTLKIQRTQQEDSAVYLCASSLVGAPEAFFGQGTRLTVV.